Below, one TCR beta chain is given with its context. Its cognate antigen is unknown. The CDR3 covers 15 residues. Germline assignment: CDR1 KGHSH and CDR2 LQKENI. Trimming cost V 2 bases and J 4 bases, with 14 bases left between them. This entry comes from a study of cytomegalovirus exposure and HLA in healthy donors. Study-level background: Earlier sequencing of 150 million to 200 million T cells yielded 90 million to 140 million unique TCR beta sequences. The study, taken as a whole, reports: In most subjects, TCR beta sequences reportedly gave accurate predictions of HLA-A and HLA-B alleles.

The study ran its PCR with 60 Vbeta and 13 Jbeta primers. The repertoire was sequenced with immunoSEQ multiplex PCR; TCRdb's copy has only in-frame clones and lacks some. The sample gives 65,000 to 85,000 clones, approximately 70% of which show up once; about 14% is in the top ten. V and J are TRBV18 and TRBJ2-5; D gene unclear. The sequence was collected from a male donor in good health and CMV-seropositive. Specimen: PBMCs. This chain's CDR3 is CASSPVSAERETQYF. CDR3 coding DNA: TGTGCCAGCTCACCAGTCTCCGCAGAAAGAGAGACCCAGTACTTC. Complete variable domain (other parts from reference TRBV18 and TRBJ2-5): NAGVMQNPRHLVRRRGQEARLRCSPMKGHSHVYWYRQLPEEGLKFMVYLQKENIIDESGMPKERFSAEFPKEGPSILRIQQVVRGDSAAYFCASSPVSAERETQYFGPGTRLLVL.